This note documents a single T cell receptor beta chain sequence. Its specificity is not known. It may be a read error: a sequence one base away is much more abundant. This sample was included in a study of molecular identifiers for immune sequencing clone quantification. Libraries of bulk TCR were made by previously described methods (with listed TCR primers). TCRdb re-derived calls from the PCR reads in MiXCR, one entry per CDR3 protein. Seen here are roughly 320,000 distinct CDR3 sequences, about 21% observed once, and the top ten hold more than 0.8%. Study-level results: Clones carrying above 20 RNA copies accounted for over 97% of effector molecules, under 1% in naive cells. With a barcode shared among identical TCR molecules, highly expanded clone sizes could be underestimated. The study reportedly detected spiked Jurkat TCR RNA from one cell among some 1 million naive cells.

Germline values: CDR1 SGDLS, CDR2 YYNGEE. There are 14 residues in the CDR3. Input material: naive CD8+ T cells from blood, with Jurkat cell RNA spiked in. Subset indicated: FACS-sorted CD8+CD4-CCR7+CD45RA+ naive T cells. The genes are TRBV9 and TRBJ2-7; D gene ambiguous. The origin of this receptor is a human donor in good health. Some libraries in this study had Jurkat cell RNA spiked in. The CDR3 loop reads CACSVDGSDYEQYF. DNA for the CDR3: TGTGCCTGCAGCGTAGATGGGTCGGACTACGAGCAGTACTTC.